This T cell receptor (beta chain) was obtained from a study of control samples from healthy donors and cancer patients. Trimming removed 2 bases from V and 5 bases from J; junction bases left unmatched: 12. From germline, CDR1 is SGHTA and CDR2 FQGNSA. There are 17 residues in the CDR3. Clones were sequenced by immunoSEQ multiplex PCR, and TCRdb holds only the in-frame ones, with some missing. The data hold some 140,000 clones, with roughly 94% observed a single time. What was sequenced was blood. This TCR was recovered from a man in his forties in good health. The V call is TRBV7-2, the J call TRBJ2-7, with 10 bases identical to TRBD1. This CDR3 reads CASSLRSLDRGGNEQYF. Here the CDR3 DNA reads TGTGCCAGCAGCTTAAGATCCTTGGACAGGGGGGGCAACGAGCAGTACTTC.